This T cell receptor (beta chain) came from a study of tumor T cells in aggressive B-cell lymphoma. Trimming removed 5 bases from V and 0 bases from J, with 4 bases in between. This CDR3 spans 11 amino acids. Germline loops: CDR1 DFQATT, CDR2 SNEGSKA (reference sequence). Assay used: immunoSEQ multiplex PCR; TCRdb lists only in-frame clones, some missing. The data contain some 3,500 clones, 94% of them seen just once; the ten biggest clones take up over 2%. The chain carries TRBV20-1 and TRBJ1-1, with D unresolved. The receptor was derived from an adult with diffuse large B cell lymphoma. Source material: tumor tissue. The CDR3 reads CSAPLNTEAFF. The CDR3 DNA follows: TGCAGTGCTCCATTGAACACTGAAGCTTTCTTT.